Described below is a single T cell receptor beta chain sequence and its context. Treatment defined: oral pan-JAK inhibitor, 5-10 mg twice daily. RNA extraction and reverse transcription yielded cDNA as sequencing template. Profiled with immunoSEQ multiplex PCR; TCRdb holds only in-frame clones, not every one. The sample shows 150,000 to 200,000 clones, about three fifths of them seen only once. Germline assignment: CDR1 SGHTA and CDR2 FQGTGA. The length of the CDR3 is 14 residues. V was shortened by 3 bases and J by 4 bases, with 9 bases between the two germline ends. These data come from a study of CD8+ T cells in alopecia areata. Whole-study context: Scalp area affected, as a percentage, set the severity score of treated patients.

The source of this sequence is a human donor with alopecia areata. The chain is built from TRBV7-3 and TRBJ2-2; TRBD2 is a possible D gene (6 bases). Specimen: CD4+ T cells sorted from blood, collected at week 4, from a patient treated with tofacitinib. CDR3 sequence: CASSLGGGTGELFF. In nucleotides, the CDR3 is TGTGCCAGCAGCTTGGGGGGTGGCACCGGGGAGCTGTTTTTT.